This T cell receptor beta chain was captured in a study of T cells in Graves' hyperthyroidism and ophthalmopathy. Amplified regions were TCR beta CDR3 sequences from RNA transcripts. Initially, a first-round RT-PCR of the TCR CDR3 employed the HTBI primer set. TCRdb reprocessed the multiplex PCR reads via MiXCR and lists one record per CDR3 protein. The sample lists over 500,000 distinct CDR3 sequences; over 45% were seen once. Trimming took 3 bases from V and 6 from J; bases not matched to a gene: 11. Germline V gives CDR1 ENHRY, CDR2 SYGVKD. The CDR3 covers 15 residues. Uncontrolled infection, other autoimmune disease, pregnancy or lactation led to exclusion. This clonotype has a count of ten or more.

Sequencing input: peripheral blood or thyroid tissue (not recorded which). The TCR originated in an adult woman with Graves' disease, either hyperthyroidism or ophthalmopathy (not recorded which). This chain connects TRBV10-3 to TRBJ2-7; 7 bases fit TRBD1. CDR3 loop: CAISERRPDRAEQYF. The DNA for the CDR3 is TGTGCCATCAGTGAAAGGAGACCCGACAGGGCCGAGCAGTACTTC.